These 3 T cell receptor beta chains share one sample of origin, sequenced in a study of blood T cell repertoires in COVID-19. The protocol was immunoSEQ multiplex PCR, while the TCRdb copy is restricted to in-frame clones and leaves out a portion. Of 250,000 to 300,000 clones listed, around 90% are singletons. The sample comprised peripheral blood. The origin of the receptors is a woman aged 55-70 years with COVID-19, enrolled during active disease.

This chain uses TRBV30 with TRBJ1-6; D unresolved. CDR1 GTSNPN and CDR2 SVGIG come from the germline V gene (reference sequence). The CDR3 sequence is 13 residues long. Trimming took 0 bases from V and 8 from J, leaving 8 bases between them. CDR3 protein: CAWSVQKDSPLHF. CDR3 DNA sequence: TGTGCCTGGAGTGTACAGAAAGATTCACCCCTCCACTTT.

In this sample, this clone turned up once. V gene TRBV7-9 combines with J gene TRBJ1-3; TRBD1 is a possible D gene (5 bases). Trimming pared 1 base from V and 4 bases from J, leaving 14 bases between. This CDR3 has 16 residues. Germline V gene data show CDR1 as SEHNR and CDR2 as FQNEAQ (reference sequence). The chain's CDR3 is CASSLVGRDEGNTIYF. The CDR3 DNA sequence: TGTGCCAGCAGCTTAGTGGGCAGGGATGAAGGAAACACCATATATTTT.

The rearrangement joins TRBV18 to TRBJ2-1; TRBD2 agrees at 15 bases. This CDR3 is built from 17 residues. Germline V gene data show CDR1 as KGHSH and CDR2 as LQKENI. Trimming cost V 3 bases and J 6 bases; bases outside gene matches: 6. The CDR3 DNA follows: TGTGCCAGCTCACCCCAAGGACTAGCGGGGGGGGCCAATGAGCAGTTCTTC. As protein: CASSPQGLAGGANEQFF.